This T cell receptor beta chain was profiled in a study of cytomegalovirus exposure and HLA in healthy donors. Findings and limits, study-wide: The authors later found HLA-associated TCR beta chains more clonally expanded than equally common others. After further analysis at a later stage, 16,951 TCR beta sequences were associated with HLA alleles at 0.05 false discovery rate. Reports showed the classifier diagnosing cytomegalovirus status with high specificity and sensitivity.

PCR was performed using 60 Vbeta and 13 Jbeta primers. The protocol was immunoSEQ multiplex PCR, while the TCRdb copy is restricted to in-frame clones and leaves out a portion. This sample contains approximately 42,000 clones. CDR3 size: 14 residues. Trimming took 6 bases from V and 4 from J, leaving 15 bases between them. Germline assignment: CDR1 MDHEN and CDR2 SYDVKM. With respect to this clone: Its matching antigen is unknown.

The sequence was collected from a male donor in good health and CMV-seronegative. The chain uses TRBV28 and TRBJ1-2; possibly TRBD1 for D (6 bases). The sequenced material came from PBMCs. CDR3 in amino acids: CASSPGQSFYGYTF. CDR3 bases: TGTGCCAGCAGCCCCGGACAGTCTTTCTATGGCTACACCTTC.